A single T cell receptor beta chain is shown here with its context. Treatment reported: 15 to 20 received Ad26.COV2.S at low or high dose, single or two shots; about 5 received placebo; per-sample allocation not given. Day 63 after the first vaccine or placebo injection was the time point for sampling. Boston hosted the donor, who was an adult aged 18-55 years. The data belong to a study of Ad26.COV2.S vaccination and SARS-CoV-2 variants. Study-level information: The COV1001 Ad26.COV2.S trial arm included the donor.

Here immunoSEQ multiplex PCR was the method, and the copy in TCRdb shows in-frame clones only, minus some. The data hold 440,000 or so clones, with 90% observed a single time. The V gene's germline CDR1 is MNHEY and CDR2 SVGAGI. Trimming pared 8 bases from V and 2 bases from J, leaving 10 bases between. There are 13 residues in the CDR3. The sample was peripheral blood, taken in a trial of Ad26.COV2.S vaccine versus placebo. The chain joins TRBV6-5 to TRBJ2-1, with D hard to call. This clonotype was obtained from a person between 18 and 65 years old who received the Ad26.COV2.S COVID-19 vaccine or a placebo. For the CDR3, the DNA is TGTGCCAGCTTCGAGCGAGCCTACAATGAGCAGTTCTTC. Translating it yields CASFERAYNEQFF.